The 16 T cell receptor beta chains listed next were all sequenced from one sample in a study of cytomegalovirus exposure and HLA in healthy donors. The PCR made use of 60 Vbeta and 13 Jbeta primers. The repertoire was sequenced with immunoSEQ multiplex PCR; TCRdb's copy has only in-frame clones and lacks some. The table lists around 150,000 clones, over 75% of them singletons. Material: PBMCs. These receptors were obtained from a male donor in good health and CMV-seronegative.

The chain recombines TRBV7-2 with TRBJ1-1; D perhaps matches TRBD1 (6 bases). Germline V CDR1 and CDR2: SGHTA, FQGNSA. The CDR3 sequence is 13 residues long. Trimming shortened V by 7 bases and J by 5 bases, and 14 bases separated the two germline ends. CDR3 sequence (DNA): TGTGCCAGCAACTTGGACAGATCAACTGAAGCTTTCTTT. Translated: CASNLDRSTEAFF.

The table lists this clone with a few counts. The CDR3 sequence: CASSPTPAQGANAGNTIYF. The CDR3 nucleotides are TGTGCCAGCTCACCAACTCCGGCGCAGGGGGCAAATGCTGGAAACACCATATATTTT. The V call is TRBV18, the J call TRBJ1-3; 8 bases agree with TRBD1. CDR3 length: 19 amino acids. Germline CDR1 KGHSH, CDR2 LQKENI. The trim removed 2 bases at V and 2 bases at J, leaving 14 bases unmatched.

This sequence joins TRBV2 and TRBJ2-5; D possibly corresponds to TRBD1 (5 bases). The DNA end is a closer match to TRBJ2-7, so the J assignment may be wrong. The CDR3 contains 15 residues. The germline gives CDR1 SNHLY, CDR2 FYNNEI. The CDR3 reads CASSESRTRDYEQYF. CDR3 DNA: TGTGCCAGCAGTGAAAGCCGGACAAGGGATTACGAGCAGTACTTC.

The chain links TRBV5-6 to TRBJ2-7; the match to TRBD2 covers 13 bases. The CDR3 runs to 14 residues. CDR1 is SGHDT, CDR2 YYEEEE, per germline. Trimming removed 3 bases from V and 5 bases from J; junction bases left unmatched: 2. The CDR3 spells CASSSGLAGDEQYF. Here the CDR3 DNA reads TGTGCCAGCAGCTCCGGACTAGCGGGAGACGAGCAGTACTTC.

This clone was recorded once. The chain combines TRBV11-3 with TRBJ2-1; the D gene is possibly TRBD2 (5 bases). The CDR3 is 12 amino acids. Trimming cost V 4 bases and J 16 bases, with 17 bases left between them. CDR1 is SGHNT, CDR2 YENEEA, per germline. CDR3 nucleotide sequence: TGTGCCAGCAGCTCCCGTGAAGGGAGACAATTCTTC. Translated: CASSSREGRQFF.

The chain uses TRBV7-2 and TRBJ2-3; 12 nucleotides align to TRBD2. Trimming took 5 bases from V and 3 from J; bases not matched to a gene: 6. CDR3 length: 16 amino acids. The germline V gene encodes CDR1 SGHTA and CDR2 FQGNSA. CDR3 sequence reads: CASSLWTSGVTDTQYF. CDR3 in DNA: TGTGCCAGCAGCCTTTGGACTAGCGGGGTTACAGATACGCAGTATTTT.

J is TRBJ2-1 and V is TRBV30; 8 bases align to TRBD1. Germline values: CDR1 GTSNPN, CDR2 SVGIG (reference sequence). Germline trimming cut 5 bases from V and 7 bases from J; bases unmatched to any gene: 4. This CDR3 comprises 12 residues. Here the CDR3 reads CAWGQGGNEQFF. As DNA, the CDR3 is TGTGCCTGGGGACAGGGCGGAAATGAGCAGTTCTTC.

The V and J genes are TRBV18 and TRBJ1-2; tentative D call: TRBD1 (5 bases). The CDR3 length is 17 residues. CDR1 KGHSH and CDR2 LQKENI come from the germline V gene. V was pared by 1 base and J by 4 bases, with 19 bases between. CDR3 sequence (DNA): TGTGCCAGCTCACCACGCGGAGCGGCGGGGGGAGCCTATGGCTACACCTTC. Protein: CASSPRGAAGGAYGYTF.

The genes are TRBV2 and TRBJ2-7, with 9 bases identical to TRBD1. This CDR3 is 14 amino acids long. Unmatched junction bases numbered 7, after V lost 8 bases and J lost 2 bases. CDR1 and CDR2 (germline): SNHLY, FYNNEI. DNA of the CDR3: TGTGCCAGCGGGGGACAGGGAAGGGCCTACGAGCAGTACTTC. Its translation is CASGGQGRAYEQYF.

The chain recombines TRBV9 with TRBJ1-6; D call uncertain. Germline CDR1 SGDLS, CDR2 YYNGEE. The length of the CDR3 is 15 residues. V was shortened by 3 bases and J by 11 bases, with 18 bases between the two germline ends. The CDR3 here is CASSAREDLRAPLHF. The CDR3, as DNA: TGTGCCAGCAGCGCGCGGGAGGATTTGAGGGCACCCCTCCACTTT.

J is TRBJ2-7 and V is TRBV5-1; D may be TRBD1 (6 bases). This CDR3 comprises 11 residues. The V and J ends lost 1 base and 7 bases respectively, with 6 bases between them. Germline V gene data show CDR1 as SGHRS and CDR2 as YFSETQ. The DNA for the CDR3 is TGCGCCAGCAGCTTGACAGGGGAGCAGTACTTC. Amino acid sequence: CASSLTGEQYF.

CDR3 nucleotides: TGCGCCAGCAGTAGGACTAGCGGGAGGCACTCCTACAATGAGCAGTTCTTC. Residues: CASSRTSGRHSYNEQFF. J is TRBJ2-1 and V is TRBV4-3, with TRBD2 identical over 14 bases. CDR1 is LGHNA and CDR2 is YSLEER in the germline V gene. V lost 6 bases and J lost 0; bases outside the gene matches: 4. The CDR3 covers 17 residues.

Comment on this clone: One junction end does not reproduce the germline sequence, and a read error may be involved. The V call is TRBV7-9, the J call TRBJ1-1; D is ambiguous. Germline V gives CDR1 SEHNR, CDR2 FQNEAQ (reference sequence). CDR3 length equals 13 residues. As DNA, the CDR3 is TGTTCCAGCAGCTTCGGCGGAAGTCGTGAAGCTTTCTTT. It translates to CSSSFGGSREAFF.

This sequence joins TRBV19 and TRBJ1-2; the match to TRBD1 covers 7 bases. CDR1 and CDR2 (germline): LNHDA, SQIVND (reference sequence). V was clipped by 3 bases and J by 8 bases; unmatched bases: 9. This CDR3 is built from 14 residues. CDR3: CASSIGGGTSGYTF. The CDR3 bases are TGTGCCAGTAGTATCGGAGGGGGCACTAGCGGCTACACCTTC.

This chain joins TRBV19 and TRBJ2-1, with 7 bases identical to TRBD2. This CDR3 spans 17 amino acids. V lost 4 bases, J lost 2 bases, and 11 bases stayed unmatched. The germline V gene encodes CDR1 LNHDA and CDR2 SQIVND (reference sequence). The CDR3 reads CASSRIAGRGTYNEQFF. CDR3 in DNA: TGTGCCAGTAGTAGGATAGCGGGCCGGGGGACCTACAATGAGCAGTTCTTC.

The J gene is TRBJ1-2, the V gene TRBV5-1, with 8 bases fitting TRBD1. The CDR3 spans 13 residues. Germline V lookup: CDR1 SGHRS, CDR2 YFSETQ. V shed 4 bases and J 8 bases; nucleotides not matched to a gene: 7. CDR3 residues: CASSPGQGLGYTF. The CDR3 nucleotides are TGCGCCAGCAGCCCCGGACAGGGTTTAGGCTACACCTTC.